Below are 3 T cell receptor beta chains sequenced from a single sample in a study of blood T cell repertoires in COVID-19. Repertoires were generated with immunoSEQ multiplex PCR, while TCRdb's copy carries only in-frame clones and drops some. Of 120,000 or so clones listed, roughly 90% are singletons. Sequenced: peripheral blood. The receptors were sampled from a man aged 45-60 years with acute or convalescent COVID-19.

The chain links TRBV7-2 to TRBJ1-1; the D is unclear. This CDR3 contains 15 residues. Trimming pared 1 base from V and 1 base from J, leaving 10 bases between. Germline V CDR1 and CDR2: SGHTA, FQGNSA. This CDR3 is CASSLGRSPNTEAFF. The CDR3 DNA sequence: TGTGCCAGCAGCTTAGGTCGGAGCCCGAACACTGAAGCTTTCTTT.

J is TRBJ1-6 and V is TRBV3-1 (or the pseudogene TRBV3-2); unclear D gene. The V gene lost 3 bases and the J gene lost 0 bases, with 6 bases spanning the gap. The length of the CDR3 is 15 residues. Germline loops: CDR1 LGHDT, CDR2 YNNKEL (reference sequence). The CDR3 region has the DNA TGTGCCAGCAGCCACCTGAGCTCCTATAATTCACCCCTCCACTTT. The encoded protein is CASSHLSSYNSPLHF.

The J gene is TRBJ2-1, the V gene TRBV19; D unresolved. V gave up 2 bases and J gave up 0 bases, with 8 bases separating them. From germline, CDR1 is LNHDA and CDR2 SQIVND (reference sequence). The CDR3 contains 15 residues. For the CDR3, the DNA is TGTGCCAGTAGTATAAAGTCGAGCTCCTACAATGAGCAGTTCTTC. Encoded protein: CASSIKSSSYNEQFF.